This is a list of T cell receptor beta chains from one sample in a study of blood T cell repertoires in COVID-19. TCRdb's table, derived via immunoSEQ multiplex PCR, lists solely in-frame clones and lacks some. Of 200,000 to 250,000 clones in the sample, 75% to 90% were seen once. Sequenced input: peripheral blood. These receptors came from a human donor in a cohort sampled during active COVID-19. Each CDR3 is given with its conserved first and last residue. Fields, in order: V gene, J gene, D gene, clone size, CDR3 DNA, CDR3 protein. The D gene is left open where the match is weak. Some rows have no size entry. The others give once, few or many, or a class for an expanded clone.

TRBV5-4	TRBJ2-5	TRBD2	NA	TGTGCCAGCAGCTCCAAGACTAGCGGGGGGGAGACCCAGTACTTC	CASSSKTSGGETQYF
TRBV7-3	TRBJ2-1	NA	NA	TGTGCCAGCAGCTTAGGGCTAGCGCCCTACAATGAGCAGTTCTTC	CASSLGLAPYNEQFF
TRBV7-9	TRBJ1-2	NA	NA	TGTGCCAGCAGCCCTGCCTGGGGGGAATATGGCTACACCTTC	CASSPAWGEYGYTF
TRBV5-1	TRBJ2-7	NA	once	TGCGCCAGCAGCCCTTGGCAGTCCTACGAGCAGTACTTC	CASSPWQSYEQYF
TRBV12-3/TRBV12-4	TRBJ1-3	NA	once	TGTGCCAGCAGTTACAGCTCTGGAAACACCATATATTTT	CASSYSSGNTIYF
TRBV24-1	TRBJ1-2	NA	few	TGTGCCACCTCCCTAGGGGCGAACTATGGCTACACCTTC	CATSLGANYGYTF
TRBV4-3	TRBJ2-2	TRBD2	NA	TGCGCCAGCAGCCAAGCCCCTAGCGGGGAAAACACCGGGGAGCTGTTTTTT	CASSQAPSGENTGELFF
TRBV12-1	TRBJ2-7	NA	NA	TGTGCCAGCAGCCACGATAGTGGAGCGGCCCAAGCCTACGAGCAGTACTTC	CASSHDSGAAQAYEQYF
TRBV28	TRBJ1-1	NA	NA	TGTGCCAGCAGTGCGACAGGTCGGACTGAAGCTTTCTTT	CASSATGRTEAFF
TRBV6-5	TRBJ1-1	TRBD1	NA	TGTGCCAGCAGTTACGCCGGGACAGGCCTCTTGGGATTT	CASSYAGTGLLGF
TRBV28	TRBJ1-2	NA	NA	TGTGCCAGCAGGGGAGCAGGCATTGGGGGGAAGAATGGCTACACCTTC	CASRGAGIGGKNGYTF
TRBV9	TRBJ2-2	TRBD2	NA	TGTGCCAGCAGCCTCAGACTAGCGGTAAACACCGGGGAGCTGTTTTTT	CASSLRLAVNTGELFF
TRBV5-4	TRBJ2-5	TRBD2	few	TGTGCCAGCAGCCTGACCCTAGCGGGAGAGGAGACCCAGTACTTC	CASSLTLAGEETQYF
TRBV9	TRBJ2-3	NA	NA	TGTGCCAGCAGCCCTTCTGTGGGGGCGGATACGCAGTATTTT	CASSPSVGADTQYF
TRBV29-1	TRBJ1-2	TRBD1	few	TGCAGCGTTTGGACAGGGCAGGGCTACACCTTC	CSVWTGQGYTF
TRBV6-5	TRBJ2-5	TRBD2	NA	TGTGCCAGCAGTTTGGGACTAGCGGGAGGCAAAGAGACCCAGTACTTC	CASSLGLAGGKETQYF
TRBV18	TRBJ2-7	TRBD2	NA	TGTGCCAGCTCACCACGGGAGGGTTACGAGCAGTACTTC	CASSPREGYEQYF
TRBV3-1/TRBV3-2	TRBJ2-1	TRBD2	NA	TGTGCCAGCAGCCAACCAGGACTAGACAATGAGCAGTTCTTC	CASSQPGLDNEQFF
TRBV6-6	TRBJ1-4	NA	NA	TGTGCCAGCCAGGGAGGGGGTGAAAAACTGTTTTTT	CASQGGGEKLFF
TRBV18	TRBJ1-5	TRBD1	NA	TGTGCCAGCTCACAGGGACAGGGGGATCAGCCCCAGCATTTT	CASSQGQGDQPQHF
TRBV11-3	TRBJ2-5	NA	NA	TGTGCCAGCAGCTTAGACAGGGGTCCCCAAGAGACCCAGTACTTC	CASSLDRGPQETQYF
TRBV3-1/TRBV3-2	TRBJ2-7	NA	few	TGTGCCAGCAGGGACTGCTCCTACGAGCAGTACTTC	CASRDCSYEQYF
TRBV3-1/TRBV3-2	TRBJ2-7	NA	NA	TGTGCCAGCAGCCAAGTATTTAGGGGGAGGGAGTACGAGCAGTACTTC	CASSQVFRGREYEQYF
TRBV4-3	TRBJ1-4	TRBD1	few	TGCGCCAGCAGCCAAGATCGGGGGACAGGGGCGGAAAAACTGTTTTTT	CASSQDRGTGAEKLFF
TRBV7-9	TRBJ1-5	NA	NA	TGTGCCAGCAGCTTAGCGGGGCCTGGCCAGCCCCAGCATTTT	CASSLAGPGQPQHF
TRBV3-1/TRBV3-2	TRBJ2-2	TRBD2	few	TGTGCCAGCAGCCTCCGACTAGCTGCCACCGGGGAGCTGTTTTTT	CASSLRLAATGELFF
TRBV6-4	TRBJ2-3	TRBD2	NA	TGTGCCAGCAGTGACTCGCTAGCGGGAGGGGCAGATACGCAGTATTTT	CASSDSLAGGADTQYF
TRBV7-2	TRBJ2-2	NA	NA	TGTGCCAGCAGCTCTCGGACTCACACCGGGGAGCTGTTTTTT	CASSSRTHTGELFF
TRBV19	TRBJ2-3	NA	NA	TGTGCCAGCGGACAGAACCGCAACACAGATACGCAGTATTTT	CASGQNRNTDTQYF
TRBV4-1	TRBJ1-1	TRBD1	NA	TGCGCCAGCAGCCGGGCAGGGGGAAACACTGAAGCTTTCTTT	CASSRAGGNTEAFF
TRBV7-9	TRBJ2-1	TRBD2	many	TGTGCCAGCAGCCCACCTAGCGGGAGAGCCTCCTACAATGAGCAGTTCTTC	CASSPPSGRASYNEQFF
TRBV6-1	TRBJ2-1	NA	NA	TGTGCCAGCAGTGAAAGGGCAGGGGCTCCCAATGAGCAGTTCTTC	CASSERAGAPNEQFF
TRBV28	TRBJ1-2	TRBD1	NA	TGTGCCAGCAGTGCGGCTGGCGACAGGGCGTTTGGCTACACCTTC	CASSAAGDRAFGYTF
TRBV19	TRBJ2-6	NA	NA	TGTGCCAGTAAATGGGGCGGGGCCAACGTCCTGACTTTC	CASKWGGANVLTF
TRBV24-1	TRBJ2-1	TRBD1	NA	TGTGCCACCAGTGATGCGGGACAGGGGTCCAATGAGCAGTTCTTC	CATSDAGQGSNEQFF
TRBV6-6	TRBJ2-7	TRBD2	NA	TGTGCCAGCACTGGGACTACCTACTACGAGCAGTACTTC	CASTGTTYYEQYF
TRBV9	TRBJ2-7	NA	few	TGTGCCAGCAGCGTGACAGGACTCCCCTACGAGCAGTACTTC	CASSVTGLPYEQYF
TRBV27	TRBJ2-7	TRBD1	once	TGTGCCAGCACTAGACAGGGATCCTACGAGCAGTACTTC	CASTRQGSYEQYF
TRBV28	TRBJ2-7	TRBD1	NA	TGTGCCAGCAGCCCCCCACCAGGGGGACCCTACGAGCAGTACTTC	CASSPPPGGPYEQYF
TRBV24-1	TRBJ1-2	TRBD1	NA	TGTGCCACCAGTGCCGTGGACAGGGGTGAATTTGGCTACACCTTC	CATSAVDRGEFGYTF
TRBV27	TRBJ2-1	NA	medium-sized	TGTGCCAGCAGTTTAAGCGATCCCTCCTACAATGAGCAGTTCTTC	CASSLSDPSYNEQFF
TRBV4-3	TRBJ2-1	TRBD2	NA	TGCGCCAGCAGCCCCCGTGGTAGCGGGAGGATCAGCTCCTACAATGAGCAGTTCTTC	CASSPRGSGRISSYNEQFF
TRBV5-8	TRBJ1-5	TRBD1	NA	TGTGCCAGCAGCTCGCAGCTTGACAGGGGGTATGAGCCCCAGCATTTT	CASSSQLDRGYEPQHF
TRBV30	TRBJ1-5	NA	NA	TGTGCCTGGAGTGTAACGGGGGATCAGCCCCAGCATTTT	CAWSVTGDQPQHF
TRBV7-8	TRBJ2-3	TRBD2	NA	TGTGCCAGCAGTTCTGGACTAGCGGGGACCACAGATACGCAGTATTTT	CASSSGLAGTTDTQYF
TRBV4-2	TRBJ2-7	NA	few	TGTGCCAGCAGCCAAGATGGTAAGCCTTACGAGCAGTACTTC	CASSQDGKPYEQYF
TRBV14	TRBJ2-3	TRBD1	NA	TGTGCCAGCAGCCCGTTGGACAGGGGGCCAGATACGCAGTATTTT	CASSPLDRGPDTQYF
TRBV5-1	TRBJ2-5	NA	NA	TGCGCCAGCAGCGGGACTTTTCAAGAGACCCAGTACTTC	CASSGTFQETQYF
TRBV30	TRBJ1-2	NA	once	TGTGCCTGGAGAGGACACCGGCTCAGTCGTGGCTACACCTTC	CAWRGHRLSRGYTF
TRBV4-3	TRBJ1-1	NA	NA	TGCGCCAGCAGCCAAGAGATTGGGGCCGGCACTGAAGCTTTCTTT	CASSQEIGAGTEAFF
TRBV5-1	TRBJ1-3	NA	once	TGCGCCAGCAGCCCGGGACATGGGATATCAGGAAACACCATATATTTT	CASSPGHGISGNTIYF